The source of this T cell receptor (beta chain) is a study of PD-L1 blockade in urothelial cancer. The wider study: Patients arrived having already received 0 to 3 prior chemotherapy regimens.

Germline V lookup: CDR1 WSHSY, CDR2 SAAADI. This CDR3 region has 13 residues. With V trimmed by 11 bases and J by 2 bases, 6 bases remained unmatched. Concerning this clone: Its antigen is as yet unknown.

The study, taken as a whole, reports: Pretreatment peripheral blood TCR clonality that fell below the median predicted better survival among the patients studied.

Regarding time point: peripheral blood 6 weeks after treatment start. Assay used: immunoSEQ multiplex PCR; TCRdb lists only in-frame clones, some missing. This table holds roughly 120,000 clones, more than 85% found once. The chain recombines TRBV10-2 with TRBJ2-5; 9 bases are shared with TRBD2. This specimen was PBMCs, taken around atezolizumab (anti-PD-L1) treatment. The origin of this receptor is a man between 60 and 70 years old with urothelial cancer. The CDR3 sequence: CAAGGQAQETQYF. In DNA form, the CDR3 reads TGCGCCGCGGGGGGGCAGGCGCAAGAGACCCAGTACTTC.